This T cell receptor beta chain appears in the sequencing data of a study of OX40 agonist ivuxolimab in advanced cancers. For the study at large: Patients achieving partial responses numbered three: one hepatocellular carcinoma case and two cutaneous melanoma cases. Findings and caveats of the study: Some nonresponders likewise displayed low normalized T-cell clonal expansion.

About this clone: Its antigen remains unidentified.

Sequencing used immunoSEQ multiplex PCR; TCRdb keeps in-frame clones, though not all of them. The profile shows more than 45,000 clones, 88% of them singletons. Germline V gene lookup returns CDR1 SGHTA and CDR2 FQGNSA. The CDR3 extends over 15 amino acids. The ends were cut back, 1 base at V and 1 base at J, with 8 bases in the middle. Here the sequenced sample was CD4+ or CD8+ T cells sorted from blood, taken in a trial of the OX40 agonist ivuxolimab. V gene TRBV7-2 combines with J gene TRBJ1-5; perhaps TRBD1 as D (6 bases). The TCR originated in an adult with an advanced solid tumor such as melanoma, head and neck, liver or kidney cancer. The CDR3 DNA sequence: TGTGCCAGCAGCTTAGGGACAGCGAGCAATCAGCCCCAGCATTTT. Translation gives CASSLGTASNQPQHF.